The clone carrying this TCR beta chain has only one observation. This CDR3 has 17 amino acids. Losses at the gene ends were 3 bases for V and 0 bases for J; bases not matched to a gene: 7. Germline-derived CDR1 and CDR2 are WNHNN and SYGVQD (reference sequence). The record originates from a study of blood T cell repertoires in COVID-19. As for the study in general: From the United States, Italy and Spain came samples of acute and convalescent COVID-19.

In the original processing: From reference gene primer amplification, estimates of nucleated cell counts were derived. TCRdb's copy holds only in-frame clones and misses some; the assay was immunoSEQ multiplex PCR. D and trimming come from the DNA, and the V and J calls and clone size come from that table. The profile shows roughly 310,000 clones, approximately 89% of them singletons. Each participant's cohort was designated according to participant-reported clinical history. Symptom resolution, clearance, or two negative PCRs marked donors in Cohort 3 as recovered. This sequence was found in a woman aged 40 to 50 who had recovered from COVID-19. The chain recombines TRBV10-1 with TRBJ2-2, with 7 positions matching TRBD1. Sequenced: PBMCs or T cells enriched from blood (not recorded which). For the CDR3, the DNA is TGCGCCAGCAGTGACCCTGGACAGGACGCGAACACCGGGGAGCTGTTTTTT. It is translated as CASSDPGQDANTGELFF.